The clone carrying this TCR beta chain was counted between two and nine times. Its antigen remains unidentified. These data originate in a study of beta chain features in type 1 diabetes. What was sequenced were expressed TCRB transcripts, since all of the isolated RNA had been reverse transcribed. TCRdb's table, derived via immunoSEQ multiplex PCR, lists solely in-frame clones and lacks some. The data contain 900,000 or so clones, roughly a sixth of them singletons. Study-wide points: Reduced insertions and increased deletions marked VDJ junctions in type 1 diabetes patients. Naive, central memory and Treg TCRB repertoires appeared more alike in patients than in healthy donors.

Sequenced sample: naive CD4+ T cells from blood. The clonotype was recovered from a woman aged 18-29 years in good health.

The CDR3 DNA is TGCGCCAGCTACTTAACGGGAGTTACCGGCGGGGAGCTGTTTTTT. Translation: CASYLTGVTGGELFF. The chain employs TRBV5-1 and TRBJ2-2, with D maybe TRBD2 (6 bases). Per germline, CDR1 SGHRS and CDR2 YFSETQ. Trimming removed 7 bases at V and 7 bases at J, with 20 bases between. The CDR3 covers 15 residues.